The clone carrying this T cell receptor beta chain showed up just a few times. This entry is derived from a study of early T cells in non-severe SARS-CoV-2 infection. The library protocol tagged individual cDNA molecules with unique molecular identifiers. One entry per CDR3 protein, called by TCRdb with MiXCR from the 5' RACE reads. Of 65,000 to 70,000 distinct CDR3 sequences in the sample, roughly 10% were seen once. The junction had 5 bases not matched to a gene; V was cut back by 2 bases and J by 5 bases. There are 16 residues in the CDR3. In germline, CDR1 is LGHDT, CDR2 YNNKEL (reference sequence).

This clonotype originated in an adult who was a healthcare worker with PCR-confirmed SARS-CoV-2 infection or an uninfected control (not recorded which). Input material: whole blood. The V and J genes are TRBV3-1 and TRBJ2-1; 11 positions match TRBD2. CDR3 coding DNA: TGTGCCAGCAGCCAACAGACTAGCGGGACAAACAATGAGCAGTTCTTC. Its protein is CASSQQTSGTNNEQFF.